One and the same sample provided the 27 T cell receptor beta chains below, sequenced in a study of T cells in narcolepsy. Assay: immunoSEQ multiplex PCR; the TCRdb copy retains only in-frame clones and omits some. The table has some 35,000 clones, roughly four fifths seen once. Sequencing used CD45RA- memory CD4+ T cells from PBMCs. These receptors were obtained from a human donor with narcolepsy.

The chain employs TRBV5-1 and TRBJ2-3; 9 bases line up with TRBD2. The V gene end was trimmed by 1 base and the J gene end by 1 base; junction bases not matched to a gene: 1. This CDR3 is 15 amino acids long. The germline CDR1 and CDR2 sequences are SGHRS and YFSETQ. The CDR3 bases are TGCGCCAGCAGCTTGCCTAGCGGGGGCACAGATACGCAGTATTTT. Residues: CASSLPSGGTDTQYF. Full variable domain (missing parts from reference TRBV5-1 and TRBJ2-3): KAGVTQTPRYLIKTRGQQVTLSCSPISGHRSVSWYQQTPGQGLQFLFEYFSETQRNKGNFPGRFSGRQFSNSRSEMNVSTLELGDSALYLCASSLPSGGTDTQYFGPGTRLTVL.

V gene TRBV28 combines with J gene TRBJ1-6; 7 positions agree with TRBD1. This CDR3 is 16 amino acids long. The germline V gene encodes CDR1 MDHEN and CDR2 SYDVKM. V dropped 5 bases and J dropped 7; count of bases not matched to a gene: 11. CDR3: CASSPIGTAVNSPLHF. In nucleotides, the CDR3 is TGTGCCAGCAGTCCAATCGGGACAGCCGTAAATTCACCCCTCCACTTT. Based on the CDR3 plus reference TRBV28 and TRBJ1-6, the full variable domain is DVKVTQSSRYLVKRTGEKVFLECVQDMDHENMFWYRQDPGLGLRLIYFSYDVKMKEKGDIPEGYSVSREKKERFSLILESASTNQTSMYLCASSPIGTAVNSPLHFGNGTRLTVT.

This chain uses TRBV19 with TRBJ2-1, with 8 nucleotides matching TRBD1. Germline lookup yields CDR1 LNHDA and CDR2 SQIVND (reference sequence). The trim removed 4 bases at V and 7 bases at J, leaving 9 bases unmatched. The CDR3 spans 15 residues. CDR3 in DNA: TGTGCCAGTAGTAAATTGGGACAGGCCCAGAATGAGCAGTTCTTC. Translated: CASSKLGQAQNEQFF.

This clone showed up just a few times. DNA for the CDR3: TGTGCCAGCAATATCTTGGGGGGCTGGAGACATTTT. Amino acids: CASNILGGWRHF. The rearrangement joins TRBV6-1 to TRBJ1-5; possible D gene TRBD1, 6 bases. Germline-derived CDR1 and CDR2 are MNHNS and SASEGT. The CDR3 runs 12 residues. Trimming cost V 7 bases and J 16 bases, with 20 bases left between them.

This chain connects TRBV28 to TRBJ2-3; D might be TRBD1 or TRBD2, each matching 5 bases. The germline V gene has CDR1 MDHEN and CDR2 SYDVKM. V was clipped by 4 bases and J by 2 bases, with 13 bases between them. The CDR3 is 15 residues long. The CDR3 coding sequence is TGTGCCAGCAGTTCCAGGGACCCTTCCACAGATACGCAGTATTTT. Protein: CASSSRDPSTDTQYF.

V is TRBV6-1 and J is TRBJ2-2; 9 bases align to TRBD2. V was clipped by 7 bases and J by 4 bases; unmatched bases: 7. Germline assignment: CDR1 MNHNS and CDR2 SASEGT. This CDR3 is 15 amino acids long. CDR3 residues: CASILTSGATGELFF. The CDR3 bases are TGTGCCAGCATCTTGACTAGCGGAGCCACCGGGGAGCTGTTTTTT.

This sequence joins TRBV6-5 and TRBJ2-7; no definite D call. V gave up 10 bases and J gave up 0 bases, with 16 bases separating them. The CDR3 runs 14 residues. The germline V gene encodes CDR1 MNHEY and CDR2 SVGAGI. The CDR3 protein is CANLAQIVSYEQYF. DNA of the CDR3: TGTGCCAACTTGGCCCAAATCGTCTCCTACGAGCAGTACTTC.

The rearrangement links TRBV18 to TRBJ2-7; D not certain. Germline V lookup: CDR1 KGHSH, CDR2 LQKENI. The CDR3 covers 14 residues. Trimming pared 6 bases from V and 0 bases from J, leaving 12 bases between. The CDR3 sequence: CASSLPSSSYEQYF. In DNA form, the CDR3 reads TGTGCCAGCTCTCTTCCGTCGAGCTCCTACGAGCAGTACTTC.

About this clone itself: This same CDR3 is encoded by further DNA sequences in the sample. The chain carries TRBV7-9 and TRBJ2-3; TRBD1 matches at 8 bases. Trimming took 6 bases from V and 4 from J; bases not matched to a gene: 3. The germline V gene has CDR1 SEHNR and CDR2 FQNEAQ (reference sequence). This CDR3 comprises 13 residues. As DNA, the CDR3 is TGTGCCAGCAGTTCCAGGGGGCCAGATACGCAGTATTTT. This translates into CASSSRGPDTQYF.

The chain combines TRBV25-1 with TRBJ2-7; 13 nucleotides align to TRBD2. The germline V gene has CDR1 MGHDK and CDR2 SYGVNS. The CDR3 is 14 amino acids. V shed 4 bases and J 7 bases; nucleotides not matched to a gene: 4. The CDR3 sequence: CASSGTSGSDEQYF. The CDR3 DNA is TGTGCCAGCAGTGGGACTAGCGGGAGTGATGAGCAGTACTTC.

This chain uses TRBV7-3 with TRBJ1-2, with 8 bases identical to TRBD1. From germline, CDR1 is SGHTA and CDR2 FQGTGA. This CDR3 is 15 amino acids long. The junction had 11 bases not matched to a gene; V was cut back by 5 bases and J by 6 bases. The CDR3 DNA is TGTGCCAGCAGCCTGGGACAGGAGACCCGAAATGGCTACACCTTC. It specifies CASSLGQETRNGYTF.

The table lists this clone with a few counts. The chain links TRBV10-2 to TRBJ1-5; maybe TRBD1 (5 bases). Germline V gives CDR1 WSHSY, CDR2 SAAADI. Trimming took 2 bases from V and 2 from J, leaving 10 bases between them. The CDR3 loop spans 15 amino acids. CDR3 protein: CASSERVGGNQPQHF. CDR3 DNA: TGCGCCAGCAGTGAGAGGGTGGGGGGCAATCAGCCCCAGCATTTT.

The chain recombines TRBV5-6 with TRBJ2-3; D ambiguous. The CDR3 runs to 12 residues. The germline gives CDR1 SGHDT, CDR2 YYEEEE. Trimming stripped 2 bases from V and 7 bases from J, with 8 bases between. CDR3 DNA: TGTGCCAGCAGCTTTAGGTGGAATACGCAGTATTTT. Its translation is CASSFRWNTQYF.

V is TRBV14 and J is TRBJ2-5; no firm D call. The CDR3 spans 14 residues. The V and J ends lost 4 bases and 3 bases respectively, with 12 bases between them. Germline CDR1 is SGHDN and CDR2 is FVKESK. This CDR3 is CASSPLRNKETQYF. The CDR3, as DNA: TGTGCCAGCAGCCCTCTCCGGAACAAAGAGACCCAGTACTTC.

This sequence joins TRBV10-3 and TRBJ2-1; D not certain. Germline V gene data show CDR1 as ENHRY and CDR2 as SYGVKD. Between the trimmed V and J ends, which lost 4 bases and 7 bases, there was a span of 8 bases. CDR3 length equals 12 residues. DNA for the CDR3: TGTGCCATCAGTGCTAGGGTAAATGAGCAGTTCTTC. Protein sequence: CAISARVNEQFF.

This clone appeared once. The chain uses TRBV15 and TRBJ1-2; unclear D gene. V was clipped by 5 bases and J by 4 bases, with 23 bases between them. The germline CDR1 and CDR2 sequences are LNHNV and YYDKDF (reference sequence). This CDR3 has 17 residues. CDR3 region: CATSVNERRGETYGYTF. As DNA, the CDR3 is TGTGCCACCAGCGTAAACGAAAGGCGTGGAGAGACCTATGGCTACACCTTC.

The rearrangement joins TRBV30 to TRBJ2-3; D is undetermined. The CDR3 has 13 amino acids. The germline V gene has CDR1 GTSNPN and CDR2 SVGIG (reference sequence). V was clipped by 2 bases and J by 5 bases, with 11 bases between them. The CDR3 spells CAWSPRFKDTQYF. The DNA for the CDR3 is TGTGCCTGGAGTCCCAGGTTTAAAGATACGCAGTATTTT.

J is TRBJ1-2 and V is TRBV4-2; 7 nucleotides agree with TRBD1. CDR1 and CDR2 (germline): LGHNA, YNFKEQ. The CDR3 runs 15 residues. V lost 0 bases and J lost 2; bases outside the gene matches: 3. In DNA form, the CDR3 reads TGTGCCAGCAGCCAAGAAAACAGGGGAAACTATGGCTACACCTTC. Protein sequence: CASSQENRGNYGYTF.

J is TRBJ2-7 and V is TRBV2; D is unclear. CDR3 length: 13 amino acids. Germline V gene data show CDR1 as SNHLY and CDR2 as FYNNEI. Between the trimmed V and J ends, which lost 4 bases and 0 bases, there was a span of 7 bases. CDR3 DNA sequence: TGTGCCAGCAGTGTCTACTCCTCCTACGAGCAGTACTTC. Protein: CASSVYSSYEQYF. The full variable domain, in which reference TRBV2 and TRBJ2-7 provide the parts outside the CDR3, is EPEVTQTPSHQVTQMGQEVILRCVPISNHLYFYWYRQILGQKVEFLVSFYNNEISEKSEIFDDQFSVERPDGSNFTLKIRSTKLEDSAMYFCASSVYSSYEQYFGPGTRLTVT.

The chain recombines TRBV19 with TRBJ2-3; TRBD2 aligns across 7 bases. With V trimmed by 5 bases and J by 8 bases, 13 bases remained unmatched. The CDR3 totals 15 residues. From germline, CDR1 is LNHDA and CDR2 SQIVND (reference sequence). This CDR3 reads CASSGRTGGSGTQYF. Here the CDR3 DNA reads TGTGCCAGTAGTGGACGAACGGGAGGTTCAGGTACGCAGTATTTT.

This chain uses TRBV7-2 with TRBJ2-2; D not certain. The CDR3 has 13 residues. Germline V gives CDR1 SGHTA, CDR2 FQGNSA. Deletions cut 6 bases from V and 2 bases from J, with 7 bases between. CDR3 in amino acids: CASSILNTGELFF. The CDR3 DNA sequence: TGTGCCAGCAGTATACTCAACACCGGGGAGCTGTTTTTT. Looking up the rest from reference TRBV7-2 and TRBJ2-2 gives the full variable domain: GAGVSQSPSNKVTEKGKDVELRCDPISGHTALYWYRQSLGQGLEFLIYFQGNSAPDKSGLPSDRFSAERTGGSVSTLTIQRTQQEDSAVYLCASSILNTGELFFGEGSRLTVL.

This chain links TRBV28 with TRBJ1-1; D is undetermined. The CDR3 sequence is 12 residues long. The V end was cut by 5 bases, the J end by 5 bases, with 9 bases between. Germline V CDR1 and CDR2: MDHEN, SYDVKM. CDR3 nucleotide sequence: TGTGCCAGCAGTGTTTACAAGACTGAAGCTTTCTTT. Its protein product is CASSVYKTEAFF.

As DNA, the CDR3 is TGTGCCTGGAGCGCGACAGGGGGCTATGGCTACACCTTC. Its translation: CAWSATGGYGYTF. The V and J genes are TRBV30 and TRBJ1-2; 9 positions match TRBD1. Trimming cost V 3 bases and J 4 bases; bases outside gene matches: 3. This CDR3 contains 13 residues. The germline V gene has CDR1 GTSNPN and CDR2 SVGIG (reference sequence).

V gene TRBV7-9 combines with J gene TRBJ2-1, with a weak D call TRBD1 (6 bases). Looked up from germline, CDR1 is SEHNR and CDR2 is FQNEAQ (reference sequence). V lost 4 bases, J lost 4 bases, and 20 bases lay in between. CDR3 length equals 17 residues. In DNA form, the CDR3 reads TGTGCCAGCAGCTCCGGAACGGTAGGGGGTCCGTACAATGAGCAGTTCTTC. This translates into CASSSGTVGGPYNEQFF.

This clone was detected once. This chain connects TRBV25-1 to TRBJ2-7; TRBD2 might be the D (5 bases). The V end was cut by 4 bases, the J end by 4 bases, with 8 bases between. CDR3 size: 12 residues. Germline assignment: CDR1 MGHDK and CDR2 SYGVNS. The CDR3 DNA follows: TGTGCCAGCAGTGGGCGGGTTTACGAGCAGTACTTC. Amino acid sequence: CASSGRVYEQYF.

This chain connects TRBV28 to TRBJ2-2; D possibly uses TRBD1 or TRBD2 (7 bases each). This CDR3 comprises 17 residues. Looked up from germline, CDR1 is MDHEN and CDR2 is SYDVKM. V was trimmed by 7 bases and J by 1 base, leaving 19 bases between them. The DNA of the CDR3 is TGTGCCAGCACCCGGCGGGCAGGGGGGGTGAACACCGGGGAGCTGTTTTTT. Protein product: CASTRRAGGVNTGELFF.

This sequence joins TRBV29-1 and TRBJ1-1; D possibly corresponds to TRBD1 (5 bases). The germline V and J ends were trimmed by 1 base and 6 bases, with 6 bases remaining between them. From germline, CDR1 is SQVTM and CDR2 ANQGSEA. This CDR3 region has 11 residues. CDR3 nucleotides: TGCAGCGTTGAAGTAGGGGCTGAAGCTTTCTTT. Translating it yields CSVEVGAEAFF. The variable domain in full, completed from reference TRBV29-1 and TRBJ1-1, reads SAVISQKPSRDICQRGTSLTIQCQVDSQVTMMFWYRQQPGQSLTLIATANQGSEATYESGFVIDKFPISRPNLTFSTLTVSNMSPEDSSIYLCSVEVGAEAFFGQGTRLTVV.